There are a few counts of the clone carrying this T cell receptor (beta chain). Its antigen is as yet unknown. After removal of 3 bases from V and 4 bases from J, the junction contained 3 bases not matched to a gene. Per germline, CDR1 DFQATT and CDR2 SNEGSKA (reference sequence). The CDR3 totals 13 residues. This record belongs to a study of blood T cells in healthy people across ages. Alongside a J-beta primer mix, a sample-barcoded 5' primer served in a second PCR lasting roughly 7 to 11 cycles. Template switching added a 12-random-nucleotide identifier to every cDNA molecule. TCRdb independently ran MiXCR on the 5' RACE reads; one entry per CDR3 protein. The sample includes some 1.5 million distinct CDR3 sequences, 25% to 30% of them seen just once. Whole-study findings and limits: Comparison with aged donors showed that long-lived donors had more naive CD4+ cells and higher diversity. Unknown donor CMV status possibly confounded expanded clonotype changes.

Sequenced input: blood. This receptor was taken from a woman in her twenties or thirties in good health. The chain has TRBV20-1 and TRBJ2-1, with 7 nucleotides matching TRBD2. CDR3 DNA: TGCAGTGCTAGGGGTAGCGGGTACAATGAGCAGTTCTTC. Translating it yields CSARGSGYNEQFF.